This T cell receptor (beta chain) was observed in a study of human T cells and chemical hapten exposure. As to time point: healthy volunteer bleed at 2 weeks. Before extraction, the whole blood was not fractionated, and total RNA was taken from it. The table lists this clonotype with many counts. Individual cDNA molecules each carried unique molecular identifiers attached by the library. Per the original methods: Between about 20,000 and 690,600 TCRs appeared in each sample, and the median stood at 95,638. MiXCR was run by TCRdb on the RACE reads, yielding one entry per CDR3 protein. The V and J calls come from TCRdb's annotation, not from the publication. The sample yields 100,000 to 150,000 distinct CDR3 sequences, roughly 9% seen once. The TCR originated in a male donor in good health. Some clones in this sample may be carry-over from other donors' samples. Specimen: whole blood.

The CDR3 protein is CASSLGGEGLNLQPQHF. Here the CDR3 DNA reads TGTGCCAGCAGCTTAGGCGGAGAAGGACTAAACTTACAGCCCCAGCATTTT. V is TRBV7-9 and J is TRBJ1-5; no clear D gene. In germline, CDR1 is SEHNR, CDR2 FQNEAQ (reference sequence). V shed 1 base and J shed 7 bases, with 20 bases lying between them. The CDR3 totals 17 residues.